The sequence of this T cell receptor (beta chain) was determined in a study of Ad26.COV2.S vaccination and SARS-CoV-2 variants. On the study more broadly: The COV1001 Ad26.COV2.S trial arm included the donor. The study gave Ad26.COV2.S intramuscularly, once or twice 56 days apart. Whole-study results and caveats: Post-vaccination breadth of spike-specific CD8+ and CD4+ T cell responses was reportedly substantial.

The CDR3 covers 14 residues. Germline lookup yields CDR1 MNHEY and CDR2 SMNVEV (reference sequence). V was shortened by 5 bases and J by 1 base, with 11 bases between the two germline ends. The method was immunoSEQ multiplex PCR; TCRdb's version includes in-frame clones alone and lacks a portion of them. This repertoire shows more than 400,000 clones, about 92% found once; its top ten account for less than 5.5%. The treatment was: about 20 received Ad26.COV2.S at low or high dose, single or two shots; 5 received placebo; per-sample allocation not given. On day 63 after the first injection, vaccine and placebo recipients gave samples. Cohort 1b enrolled adults aged 18-55 years in Boston. Concerning this clone itself: Antigen: not known.

J is TRBJ2-5 and V is TRBV27; TRBD1 might be the D (5 bases). This clonotype was obtained from a person aged 18-60 years who received the Ad26.COV2.S COVID-19 vaccine or a placebo. The specimen was peripheral blood, collected in a trial of Ad26.COV2.S vaccine versus placebo. As DNA, the CDR3 is TGTGCCAGCAGTCCTGACAGACCCCAAGAGACCCAGTACTTC. This codes for CASSPDRPQETQYF.